The 18 T cell receptor beta chains below were found in one sample sequenced in a study of vaccination effects on CD4 cells after COVID-19 (dated 2022 in TCRdb). Receptor libraries were prepared by the immunoSEQ multiplex PCR assay. The table comes from immuneACCESS by way of TCRdb, which keeps in-frame sequences with V and J called. Part of the clones is missing from these tables; in studies checked, under half for an unresolved V gene and the rest for unknown reasons. The sample table shows about 57,000 clones, and approximately 80% are seen once. The biggest ten clones account for 4.3% of the sample. These receptors have no known antigen. After around 10 days of culture, CD4+ T cells were isolated with the EasySep CD4+ T cell isolation kit. Participants received two doses of either the BNT162b2 or the mRNA-1273 mRNA SARS-CoV-2 vaccine. The sequenced sample was CD4+ T cells from PBMCs cultured without peptide, obtained after COVID-19 vaccination. The receptors derive from a human donor who received a COVID-19 vaccine.

The rearrangement uses TRBV6-5 and TRBJ1-5; TRBD1 might be the D (5 bases). The CDR3 runs to 15 residues. V gave up 6 bases and J gave up 4 bases, with 16 bases separating them. The V gene's germline CDR1 is MNHEY and CDR2 SVGAGI. In nucleotides, the CDR3 is TGTGCCAGCAGCCCCCGGGGGGAGGGTAATCAGCCCCAGCATTTT. Protein: CASSPRGEGNQPQHF.

The CDR3 region is CASSLDRAKGNTIYF. The DNA of the CDR3 is TGTGCCAGCAGCTTGGACAGGGCTAAAGGAAACACCATATATTTT. This rearrangement joins TRBV11-2 to TRBJ1-3, with 8 bases that match TRBD1. J gave up 4 bases and V 3 bases, and 5 bases lay outside the gene matches. The CDR3 length is 15 residues. The germline V gene encodes CDR1 SGHAT and CDR2 FQNNGV.

V and J are TRBV6-4 and TRBJ2-1, with D unresolved. The germline CDR1 and CDR2 sequences are MRHNA and SNTAGT. The CDR3 is made up of 16 amino acids. Trimming shortened V by 2 bases and J by 4 bases, and 15 bases separated the two germline ends. The CDR3 DNA follows: TGTGCCAGCAGTGACCTGTCTCGACATCTTTACAATGAGCAGTTCTTC. This encodes CASSDLSRHLYNEQFF.

V gene TRBV3-1 (or the pseudogene TRBV3-2) combines with J gene TRBJ1-6; 7 bases line up with TRBD1. The CDR3 has 15 amino acids. V was clipped by 5 bases and J by 5 bases; unmatched bases: 6. Germline loops: CDR1 LGHDT, CDR2 YNNKEL (reference sequence). The CDR3 sequence: CASSGYGTDNSPLHF. CDR3 nucleotides: TGTGCCAGCAGCGGGTACGGGACAGATAATTCACCCCTCCACTTT.

The chain uses TRBV2 and TRBJ2-5; the D is unclear. V gave up 8 bases and J gave up 5 bases, with 15 bases separating them. This CDR3 is 13 amino acids long. Germline values: CDR1 SNHLY, CDR2 FYNNEI. DNA of the CDR3: TGTGCCAGCTCCCTGGAAGGGCGGGAGACCCAGTACTTC. Amino acid sequence: CASSLEGRETQYF.

This chain connects TRBV6-5 to TRBJ2-2, with 7 positions matching TRBD2. This CDR3 has 14 residues. With 5 bases clipped from V and 5 bases from J, the junction kept 5 bases outside the gene matches. CDR1 and CDR2 from the germline V gene are MNHEY and SVGAGI. The CDR3 region is CASSPRGWTGELFF. CDR3 sequence (DNA): TGTGCCAGCAGTCCGCGGGGGTGGACCGGGGAGCTGTTTTTT.

The rearrangement uses TRBV29-1 and TRBJ1-5; TRBD1 aligns across 9 bases. The CDR3 is 19 residues long. Germline lookup yields CDR1 SQVTM and CDR2 ANQGSEA. V dropped 1 base and J dropped 7; count of bases not matched to a gene: 20. CDR3 sequence reads: CSVEALPRVGTGGYQPQHF. DNA of the CDR3: TGCAGCGTTGAAGCCCTTCCGAGGGTGGGTACAGGGGGCTACCAGCCCCAGCATTTT.

This clone has just a few counts. The chain employs TRBV7-6 and TRBJ2-2; 7 nucleotides align to TRBD1. The CDR3 runs 15 residues. V trimming: 6 bases; J trimming: 1 base; junction bases outside the gene matches: 5. Per germline, CDR1 SGHVS and CDR2 FNYEAQ. CDR3 loop: CASRTGARNTGELFF. The CDR3 DNA follows: TGTGCCAGCAGAACAGGGGCCAGGAACACCGGGGAGCTGTTTTTT.

Here the CDR3 DNA reads TGTGCCAGCAGTGTTTCCCGGAAAATTCCAAATCAGCCCCAGCATTTT. This gives the protein CASSVSRKIPNQPQHF. The chain couples TRBV2 to TRBJ1-5; no clear D. Trimming left V 4 bases short and J 4 bases short, with 17 bases between. The CDR3 spans 16 residues. Per the germline V gene, CDR1 is SNHLY and CDR2 is FYNNEI. Supplemented by reference TRBV2 and TRBJ1-5, the full variable domain reads EPEVTQTPSHQVTQMGQEVILRCVPISNHLYFYWYRQILGQKVEFLVSFYNNEISEKSEIFDDQFSVERPDGSNFTLKIRSTKLEDSAMYFCASSVSRKIPNQPQHFGDGTRLSIL.

The V and J genes are TRBV5-5 and TRBJ2-3; TRBD2 matches at 13 bases. V was pared by 0 bases and J by 6 bases, with 7 bases of the junction left unmatched. This CDR3 is built from 17 residues. Germline V gene data show CDR1 as SGHKS and CDR2 as YYEKEE (reference sequence). DNA of the CDR3: TGTGCCAGCAGCTTGGCCGAGACTAGCGGGAGGTTTGATACGCAGTATTTT. As protein: CASSLAETSGRFDTQYF.

V and J are TRBV30 and TRBJ2-7, with D perhaps being TRBD1 or TRBD2 (6 bases each). Trimming stripped 3 bases from V and 0 bases from J, with 18 bases between. This CDR3 spans 16 amino acids. The germline V gene encodes CDR1 GTSNPN and CDR2 SVGIG (reference sequence). CDR3 sequence reads: CAWSPGDWASSYEQYF. The CDR3 nucleotides are TGTGCCTGGAGCCCAGGGGACTGGGCAAGCTCCTACGAGCAGTACTTC.

This rearrangement joins TRBV27 to TRBJ2-7; D is unclear. Germline V gene lookup returns CDR1 MNHEY and CDR2 SMNVEV (reference sequence). CDR3 size: 15 residues. Trimming took off 0 bases at V and 4 bases at J, with 13 bases between the two ends. Here the CDR3 reads CASSLSGSWYYEQYF. For the CDR3, the DNA is TGTGCCAGCAGTTTATCCGGGTCGTGGTATTACGAGCAGTACTTC.

This chain connects TRBV4-3 to TRBJ1-2; D remains unclear. CDR3 length equals 14 residues. V shed 0 bases and J shed 8 bases, with 13 bases lying between them. Germline V lookup: CDR1 LGHNA, CDR2 YSLEER. Here the CDR3 reads CASSQDGRVGGYTF. In nucleotides, the CDR3 is TGCGCCAGCAGCCAAGATGGGAGGGTGGGCGGCTACACCTTC.

There are a few counts of this clone. J is TRBJ2-7 and V is TRBV5-1, with D unclear. This CDR3 has 14 residues. Germline values: CDR1 SGHRS, CDR2 YFSETQ. V dropped 2 bases and J dropped 0 bases, with 9 bases sitting between them. The CDR3 here is CASSLYGSSYEQYF. In DNA form, the CDR3 reads TGCGCCAGCAGCTTATACGGCAGCTCCTACGAGCAGTACTTC.

The chain links TRBV7-2 to TRBJ1-1; D remains unclear. The CDR3 totals 15 residues. CDR1 is SGHTA, CDR2 FQGNSA, per germline. The V gene lost 2 bases and the J gene lost 0 bases, with 10 bases spanning the gap. The CDR3 protein is CASSLRGRVNTEAFF. The CDR3, as DNA: TGTGCCAGCAGCTTAAGAGGCCGAGTGAACACTGAAGCTTTCTTT.

The chain uses TRBV2 and TRBJ2-1; 7 bases are a match to TRBD2. V lost 8 bases, J lost 1 base, and 5 bases stayed unmatched. The CDR3 covers 14 residues. Germline V gene sequence: CDR1 SNHLY, CDR2 FYNNEI. The CDR3 DNA is TGTGCCAGCTGGCGGGAGAGGTCCTACAATGAGCAGTTCTTC. Its translation: CASWRERSYNEQFF.

This chain joins TRBV29-1 and TRBJ2-7, with no clear D. The CDR3 sequence is 13 residues long. Trimming took 5 bases from V and 1 from J, leaving 12 bases between them. Germline values: CDR1 SQVTM, CDR2 ANQGSEA. CDR3 protein: CSVKYYRSYEQYF. The DNA for the CDR3 is TGCAGCGTTAAATACTACAGATCCTACGAGCAGTACTTC.

This clone was found a few times. The J gene is TRBJ2-2, the V gene TRBV14; 15 bases agree with TRBD2. CDR3 length equals 20 residues. Trimming cost V 0 bases and J 3 bases; bases outside gene matches: 8. Germline CDR1 and CDR2: SGHDN and FVKESK. CDR3 DNA sequence: TGTGCCAGCAGCCAAGACCAAGGACTAGCGGGAGGGCGGCACACCGGGGAGCTGTTTTTT. Its protein is CASSQDQGLAGGRHTGELFF.